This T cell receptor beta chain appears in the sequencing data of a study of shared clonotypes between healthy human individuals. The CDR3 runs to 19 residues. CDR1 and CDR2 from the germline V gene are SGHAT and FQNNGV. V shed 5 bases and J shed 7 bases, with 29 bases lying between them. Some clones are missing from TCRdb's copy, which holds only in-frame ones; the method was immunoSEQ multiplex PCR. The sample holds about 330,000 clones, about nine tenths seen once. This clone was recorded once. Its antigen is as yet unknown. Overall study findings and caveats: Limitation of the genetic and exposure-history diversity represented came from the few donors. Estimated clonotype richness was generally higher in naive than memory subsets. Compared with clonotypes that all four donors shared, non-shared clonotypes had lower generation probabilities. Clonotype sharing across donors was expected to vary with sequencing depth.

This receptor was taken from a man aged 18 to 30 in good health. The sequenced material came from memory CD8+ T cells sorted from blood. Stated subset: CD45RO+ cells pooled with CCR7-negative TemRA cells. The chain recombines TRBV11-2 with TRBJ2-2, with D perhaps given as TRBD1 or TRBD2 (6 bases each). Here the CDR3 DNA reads TGTGCCAGCAGCACGGAGGGCATAAACAGGGAGCGTGTATACGGGGAGCTGTTTTTT. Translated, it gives CASSTEGINRERVYGELFF.